A selection of T cell receptor beta chains follows, all from one sample in a study of metastatic and nonmetastatic thyroid tumors. TCRdb re-called the PCR reads with MiXCR. The sample includes about 33,000 clones, roughly a sixth of them seen just once. The specimen was blood. Receptors originate from a male donor with papillary thyroid cancer or a benign thyroid nodule (not recorded which). Some clones in this sample may be carry-over from other donors' samples. Each CDR3 is given with its conserved first and last residue.

j_call v_call cdr3_aa
TRBJ2-3 TRBV12-3/TRBV12-4 CASSLVGVASGRAASTDTQYF
TRBJ1-2 TRBV20-1 CSVGSNYGYTF
TRBJ2-2 TRBV5-4 CASSYRTGGAGKLFF
TRBJ1-2 TRBV6-1 CAKQRTVIPYGYTF
TRBJ2-7 TRBV19 CASSISRSYEQYF
TRBJ2-7 TRBV27 CASGPAGRAYEQYF
TRBJ1-5 TRBV20-1 CSATGALNQPQHF
TRBJ2-2 TRBV28 CASSLTGQGNIRELFF
TRBJ2-2 TRBV11-2 CASSLAVNTGELFF
TRBJ1-6 TRBV7-9 CASSLERSPLHF
TRBJ2-7 TRBV30 CAWSPVSTVSYEQYF
TRBJ2-2 TRBV11-3 CASSSTRTGYTGELFF
TRBJ2-7 TRBV28 CASSGQPYEQYF
TRBJ2-2 TRBV19 CASTQGGANTGELFF
TRBJ1-1 TRBV20-1 CSARDQGGTEAFF
TRBJ1-5 TRBV10-3 CAISESTGQGQPQHF
TRBJ2-2 TRBV12-3/TRBV12-4 CASSARGQGTTGELFF
TRBJ2-4 TRBV28 CASRPPTDSAGGNRQYF
TRBJ2-2 TRBV9 CTSSVASWARGTGELFF
TRBJ2-5 TRBV20-1 CSASEGLAQETQYF